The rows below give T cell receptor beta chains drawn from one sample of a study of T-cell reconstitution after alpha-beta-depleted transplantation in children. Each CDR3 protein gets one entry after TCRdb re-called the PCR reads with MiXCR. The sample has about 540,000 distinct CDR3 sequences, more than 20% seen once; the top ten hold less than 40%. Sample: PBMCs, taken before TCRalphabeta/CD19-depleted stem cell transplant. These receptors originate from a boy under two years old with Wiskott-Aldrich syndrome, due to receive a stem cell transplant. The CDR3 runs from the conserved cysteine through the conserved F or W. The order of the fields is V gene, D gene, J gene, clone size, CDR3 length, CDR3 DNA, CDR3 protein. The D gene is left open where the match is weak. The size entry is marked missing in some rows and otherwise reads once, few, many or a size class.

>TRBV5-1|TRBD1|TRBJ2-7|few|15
TGCGCCAGCAGCTTGTGGTCCGGGACAGGGGACGAGCAGTACTTC
CASSLWSGTGDEQYF
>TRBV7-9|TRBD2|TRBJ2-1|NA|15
TGTGCCAGCAGCTCACTAGCGGGAGTGAGCAATGAGCAGTTCTTC
CASSSLAGVSNEQFF
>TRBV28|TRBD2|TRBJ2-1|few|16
TGTGCCAGCAGTTCTGCCGGGACTAGCGAGTACAATGAGCAGTTCTTC
CASSSAGTSEYNEQFF
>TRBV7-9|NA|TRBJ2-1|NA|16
TGTGCCAGCAGCTTAGCGCGAACCGACCGGGGCAATGAGCAGTTCTTC
CASSLARTDRGNEQFF
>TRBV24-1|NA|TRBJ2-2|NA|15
TGTGCCACCAGTGATGAGGACAGGAACACCGGGGAGCTGTTTTTT
CATSDEDRNTGELFF
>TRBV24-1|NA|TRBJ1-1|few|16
TGTGCCACCAGTGATTTCGGGGCCGCGGTGAACACTGAAGCTTTCTTT
CATSDFGAAVNTEAFF
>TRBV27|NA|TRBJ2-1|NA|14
TGTGCCAGCAGGCGCTACGGGGATAACAATGAGCAGTTCTTC
CASRRYGDNNEQFF
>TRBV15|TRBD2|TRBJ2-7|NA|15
TGTGCCACCAGCAGAGATCCCGGGAGGGCCCACGAGCAGTACTTC
CATSRDPGRAHEQYF
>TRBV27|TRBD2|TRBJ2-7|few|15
TGTGCCAGCAGTTTAATCGGCAGGGAGGGCTACGAGCAGTACTTC
CASSLIGREGYEQYF
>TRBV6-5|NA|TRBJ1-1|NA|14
TGTGCCAGCAGTTACCGGGCAGGGTTGACTGAAGCTTTCTTT
CASSYRAGLTEAFF
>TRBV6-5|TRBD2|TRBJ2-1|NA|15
TGTGCCAGCAGTTATGGGCGGGAGTCGGTGAATGAGCAGTTCTTC
CASSYGRESVNEQFF
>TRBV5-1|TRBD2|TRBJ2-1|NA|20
TGCGCCAGCAGCCTAAAGGTGACTAGCGGGAGGGATCGATCCTACAATGAGCAGTTCTTC
CASSLKVTSGRDRSYNEQFF
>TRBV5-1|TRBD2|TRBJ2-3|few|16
TGCGCCAGCAGCTTGGCGCTAGCGGCGTCGGGGGATACGCAGTATTTT
CASSLALAASGDTQYF
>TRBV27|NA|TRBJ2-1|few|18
TGTGCCAGCAGTCTGGGCAGGGTTTGGCCGTGGGGGTACAATGAGCAGTTCTTC
CASSLGRVWPWGYNEQFF
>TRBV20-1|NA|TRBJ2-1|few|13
TGCAGTGCCCAGGACTCCCCCTACAATGAGCAGTTCTTC
CSAQDSPYNEQFF
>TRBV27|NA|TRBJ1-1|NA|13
TGTGCCAGCAGTTTATATGCGAACACTGAAGCTTTCTTT
CASSLYANTEAFF
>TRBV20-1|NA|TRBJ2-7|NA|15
TGCAGTGCCAGTAGGCCAGGGGGGAGCTCCTACGAGCAGTACTTC
CSASRPGGSSYEQYF
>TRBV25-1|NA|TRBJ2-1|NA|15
TGTGCCAGCAGTGAATTTGGTTTACAGCGGAATGAGCAGTTCTTC
CASSEFGLQRNEQFF
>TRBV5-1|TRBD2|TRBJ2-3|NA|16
TGCGCCAGCAGGCAAGGACTAGCGGGATTGGCAGATACGCAGTATTTT
CASRQGLAGLADTQYF
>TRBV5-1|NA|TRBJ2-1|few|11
TGCGCCAGCAGCTTGGAAGTTGTTCAGTTCTTC
CASSLEVVQFF
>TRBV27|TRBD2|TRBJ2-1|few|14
TGTGCCGGACAAAGACTAGCGGGAGAGCATGAGCAGTTCTTC
CAGQRLAGEHEQFF
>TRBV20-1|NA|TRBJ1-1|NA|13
TGCAGTGTCGACAGCGTAGGGGGCACTGAAGCTTTCTTT
CSVDSVGGTEAFF
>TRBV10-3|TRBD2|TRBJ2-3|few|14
TGTGCCACGAGCGCACTAGCGGGAAGCAATACGCAGTATTTT
CATSALAGSNTQYF
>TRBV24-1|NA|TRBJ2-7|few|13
TGTGCCACCAGTGATACTCGGGCCTACGAGCAGTACTTC
CATSDTRAYEQYF
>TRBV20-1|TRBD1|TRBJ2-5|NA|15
TGCAGTGCTCCGTGGACAGGGGTGGCGGAAGAGACCCAGTACTTC
CSAPWTGVAEETQYF
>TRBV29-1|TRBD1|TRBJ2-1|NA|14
TGCAGCGTTGCCCGGGGACAGGGCTACAATGAGCAGTTCTTC
CSVARGQGYNEQFF
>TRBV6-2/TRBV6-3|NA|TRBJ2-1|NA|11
TGTGCCAGCAGTCCCCGTTCCTACCGGTTCTTC
CASSPRSYRFF
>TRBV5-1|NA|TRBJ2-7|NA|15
TGCGCCAGCAGCTTGGCCGTCGGGGCGCCCTACGAGCAGTACTTC
CASSLAVGAPYEQYF
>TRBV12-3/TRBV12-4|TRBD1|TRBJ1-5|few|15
TGTGCCAGCAGCCCTACGGGACAGGGCTTTCAGCCCCAGCATTTT
CASSPTGQGFQPQHF
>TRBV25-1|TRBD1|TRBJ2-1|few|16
TGTGCCAGCAGTGAATATGGGACAGGGCGAAGGAATGAGCAGTTCTTC
CASSEYGTGRRNEQFF
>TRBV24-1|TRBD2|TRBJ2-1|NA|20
TGTGCCACCAGTGATTCTCCCCGGGGGGTAGAGCGGGAGTGTTACAATGAGCAGTTCTTC
CATSDSPRGVERECYNEQFF
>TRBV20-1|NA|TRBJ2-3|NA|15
TGCAGTGCTAGACTGCCGGTGGTAGCGGTGGATACGCAGTATTTT
CSARLPVVAVDTQYF
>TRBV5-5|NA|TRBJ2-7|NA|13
TGTGCCAGCAGCTTGCTAGCGCGCTACGAGCAGTACTTC
CASSLLARYEQYF
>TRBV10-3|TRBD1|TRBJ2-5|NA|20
TGTGCCATCAGTAAAGCCTTTTGGGGACAGGGGGCCTCGGGGAGACAGACCCAGTACTTC
CAISKAFWGQGASGRQTQYF
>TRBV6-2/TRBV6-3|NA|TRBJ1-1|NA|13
TGTGCCATCCGGGACATCCCGAACACTGAAGCTTTCTTT
CAIRDIPNTEAFF
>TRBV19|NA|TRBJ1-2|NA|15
TGTGCCAGTACCGTGACGGTGCGGAGGGACTATGGCTACACCTTC
CASTVTVRRDYGYTF
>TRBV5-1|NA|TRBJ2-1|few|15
TGCGCCAGCAGCTTGCGCAGCGGTACCTACAATGAGCAGTTCTTC
CASSLRSGTYNEQFF
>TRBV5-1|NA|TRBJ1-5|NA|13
TGCGCCAGCAGTAGTCAGCCAGATCAGCCCCAGCATTTT
CASSSQPDQPQHF
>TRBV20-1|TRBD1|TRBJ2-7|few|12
TGCAGTGCTATAGACAGGGGCTACGAGCAGTACTTC
CSAIDRGYEQYF
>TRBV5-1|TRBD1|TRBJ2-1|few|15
TGCGCCAGCAGCCAAGGGACAGGGTGGGGATATGAGCAGTTCTTC
CASSQGTGWGYEQFF
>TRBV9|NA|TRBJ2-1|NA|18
TGTGCCAGCAGCGCAGCGGTTAGGAGACCGTACTCCTACAATGAGCAGTTCTTC
CASSAAVRRPYSYNEQFF
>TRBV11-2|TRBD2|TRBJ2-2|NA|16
TGTGCCAGCAGCTTACGGCTAGCGGGTGGAACCGGGGAGCTGTTTTTT
CASSLRLAGGTGELFF
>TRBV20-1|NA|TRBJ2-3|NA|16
TGCAGTGCTACCTCCTCCTTAGCTCCCGGTGGATATACGCAGTATTTT
CSATSSLAPGGYTQYF
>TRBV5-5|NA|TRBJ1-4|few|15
TGTGCCAGCAGGGCCACAGGGACCTTTAATGAAAAACTGTTTTTT
CASRATGTFNEKLFF